This TCR beta chain was sequenced in a study of OX40 agonist ivuxolimab in advanced cancers. On the study more broadly: Patients treated during dose escalation were battling hepatocellular carcinoma, melanoma, renal cell or head and neck cancer. Overall study results and limits: Relative to CD4+ cells, CD8+ T cells on average had more expanded clones. CD4+ and CD8+ blood T cells expanded clonally by week 6 at 0.1 to 3.0 mg/kg.

About this clone: As yet, its antigen is unknown.

People who had autoimmune disease history or systemic immunosuppression were excluded. TCRdb's copy holds only in-frame clones and misses some; the assay was immunoSEQ multiplex PCR. Found here are 55,000 to 80,000 clones, roughly nine tenths of them singletons; the top ten hold approximately 2.1%. This material consisted of CD4+ or CD8+ T cells sorted from blood, taken in a trial of the OX40 agonist ivuxolimab. The clonotype originates from an adult with an advanced solid tumor such as melanoma, head and neck, liver or kidney cancer.

The CDR3 nucleotides are TGTGCCAGCAGCTTAGATCCCTCGTATAATTCACCCCTCCACTTT. Amino acid sequence: CASSLDPSYNSPLHF. This chain links TRBV11-2 with TRBJ1-6; no reliable D call. This CDR3 has 15 residues. The V gene lost 0 bases and the J gene lost 4 bases, with 7 bases spanning the gap. Germline V gives CDR1 SGHAT, CDR2 FQNNGV. The variable domain in full, with the rest retrieved from reference TRBV11-2 and TRBJ1-6, is EAGVAQSPRYKIIEKRQSVAFWCNPISGHATLYWYQQILGQGPKLLIQFQNNGVVDDSQLPKDRFSAERLKGVDSTLKIQPAKLEDSAVYLCASSLDPSYNSPLHFGNGTRLTVT.